This TCR beta chain was retrieved from a study of Graves' ophthalmopathy and Graves' hyperthyroidism. Study-wide points: Its predictions of ophthalmopathy progression gave the model 70.59% sensitivity and 72% to 80% specificity.

This clonotype was seen repeatedly, ten times or more. What it binds is unknown. V lost 0 bases, J lost 1 base, and 6 bases lay in between. The CDR3 runs 14 residues. Germline V lookup: CDR1 MNHEY, CDR2 SVGAGI. The authors amplified TCR beta CDR3 regions, and they did so from RNA transcripts for repertoire sequencing. HTBI primers served in a first-round RT-PCR, which a second-round multiplex PCR followed. Each CDR3 protein is one row after TCRdb ran MiXCR on the multiplex PCR reads. The sample lists around 1.1 million distinct CDR3 sequences, about two fifths seen once, with 11% in the top ten. The chain has TRBV6-5 and TRBJ1-1; no reliable D call. The material sequenced was peripheral blood or thyroid tissue (not recorded which). The source is an adult man with Graves' hyperthyroidism. The CDR3 sequence is CASSYSGKNTEAFF. The CDR3 coding sequence is TGTGCCAGCAGTTACTCCGGGAAGAACACTGAAGCTTTCTTT.